This T cell receptor beta chain derives from a study of human T cells and chemical hapten exposure. As for the study in general: The sensitizer, 2% DPC, was used on approximately 2 cm by approximately 2 cm of upper inner arm skin.

This clonotype came up many times. CDR1 is SGDLS, CDR2 YYNGEE, per germline. The CDR3 extends over 13 amino acids. V was cut by 4 bases and J by 6 bases, with 10 bases left in between. Time point: patch test 3, about 24 weeks after DPC sensitization. Treatment defined: therapeutic diphenylcyclopropenone sensitization with weekly scalp DPC. TCRdb reanalysed the RACE reads using MiXCR and keeps one entry per CDR3 protein. The sample yields tens of thousands of distinct CDR3 sequences, approximately 9.9% seen once. The rearrangement uses TRBV9 and TRBJ2-2; D ambiguous. Source: whole blood, taken in connection with sensitization to the hapten diphenylcyclopropenone (DPC). This clonotype was sampled from a middle-aged woman with alopecia areata. Some clones in this sample may be carry-over from other donors' samples. The CDR3 region is CASSLSVPGELFF. The CDR3 coding sequence is TGTGCCAGCAGCCTCAGCGTACCCGGGGAGCTGTTTTTT.